The T cell receptor (beta chain) under discussion was sequenced for a study of long-term antiretroviral therapy in people with HIV. Findings and limits, study-wide: At every time point, clones expanded before ART dominated the repertoire.

Every donor contributed at least one pre-ART and at least two post-ART PBMC samples. Details on this clone: Its antigen is as yet unknown.

The CDR3 totals 17 residues. CDR1 MDHEN and CDR2 SYDVKM come from the germline V gene. V lost 6 bases, J lost 2 bases, and 8 bases stayed unmatched. At survey level, the immunoSEQ assay was run in its v3.0 version. Sequencing was intended to reach 40,000-50,000 T-cell genomes per sample. The assay was immunoSEQ multiplex PCR, and TCRdb's table has in-frame clones only and misses some. This table holds tens of thousands of clones, approximately 84% found once. The material sequenced was unsorted PBMCs, taken 0.5 years after starting antiretroviral therapy. The chain carries TRBV28 and TRBJ2-1, with 12 bases identical to TRBD2. This clonotype was obtained from a young man with HIV. The CDR3 here is CASSSTRLAGAYNEQFF. In DNA, the CDR3 is TGTGCCAGCAGCTCCACCAGACTAGCGGGAGCCTACAATGAGCAGTTCTTC.